This TCR beta chain comes out of a study of cytomegalovirus exposure and HLA in healthy donors. Turning to the study itself: T cells numbering about 180 million yielded more than 100 million unique TCR beta sequences in an earlier analysis. Whole-study results and caveats: Association of under 20,000 TCR beta sequences with HLA alleles was found at 0.05 false discovery rate in a later analysis. According to the study, 160 or so TCR beta chains were cytomegalovirus-associated.

For this clone: Its antigen is still unknown.

Amplification used 60 Vbeta primers and 13 Jbeta primers. Per the original data handling: Later work found about 80 million unique TCR beta chains, with some 11 million shared. This table comes from immunoSEQ multiplex PCR, and its TCRdb copy is limited to in-frame clones, with some not included. The D gene and trimming were derived from the DNA, and the V and J assignments and clone size from that table. This listing includes 80,000 to 100,000 clones. Sequences were obtained from PBMCs. This clonotype was obtained from a man between 45 and 60 years old in good health and CMV-seronegative.

The CDR3 DNA reads TGTGCCAGCAGTCCCGGACAGGGGAACTATGGCTACACCTTC. Its translation: CASSPGQGNYGYTF. This chain connects TRBV28 to TRBJ1-2; 9 bases line up with TRBD1. V lost 5 bases to trimming and J lost 2 bases; unmatched junction nucleotides: 3. Germline lookup yields CDR1 MDHEN and CDR2 SYDVKM. CDR3 size: 14 residues.